Here is one T cell receptor (beta chain) with its context. This sample stems from a study of spatial heterogeneity in lung cancer. The time point: sample taken at primary tumor resection. TCRs were sequenced from unsorted whole RNA of tumor, nontumor lung or PBMC. TCR cDNA molecules each had a unique molecular identifier. TCRdb re-called the 5' RACE reads with MiXCR, one entry per CDR3 protein. The sample consists of a few thousand distinct CDR3 sequences, 25% to 40% of them appearing once. The CDR3 sequence is 15 residues long. Looked up from germline, CDR1 is SEHNR and CDR2 is FQNEAQ (reference sequence). The V gene lost 6 bases and the J gene lost 6 bases, with 20 bases spanning the gap.

The TCR originated in a male donor with early-stage non-small cell lung cancer. The sample consisted of PBMCs, taken at surgery. The J gene is TRBJ1-2, the V gene TRBV7-9; TRBD1 might be the D (6 bases). The CDR3 DNA follows: TGTGCCAGCAGGACATATAGGGGGGGACTGGATGGCTACACCTTC. Amino acids: CASRTYRGGLDGYTF.